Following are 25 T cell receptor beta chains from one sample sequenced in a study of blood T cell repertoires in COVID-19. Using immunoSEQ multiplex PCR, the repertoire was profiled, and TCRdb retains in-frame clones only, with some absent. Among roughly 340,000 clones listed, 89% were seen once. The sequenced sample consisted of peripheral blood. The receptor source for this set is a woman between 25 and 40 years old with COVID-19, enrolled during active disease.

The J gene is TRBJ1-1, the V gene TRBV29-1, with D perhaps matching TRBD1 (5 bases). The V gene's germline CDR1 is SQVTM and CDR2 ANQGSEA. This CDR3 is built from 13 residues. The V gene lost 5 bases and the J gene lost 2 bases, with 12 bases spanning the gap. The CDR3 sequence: CSVLTALNTEAFF. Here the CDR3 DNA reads TGCAGCGTTCTGACAGCCCTTAACACTGAAGCTTTCTTT.

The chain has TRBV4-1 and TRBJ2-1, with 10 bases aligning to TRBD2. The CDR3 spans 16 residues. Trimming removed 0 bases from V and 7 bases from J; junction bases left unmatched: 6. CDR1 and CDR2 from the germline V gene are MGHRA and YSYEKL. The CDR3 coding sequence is TGCGCCAGCAGCCAAGAACTTGAGCGGGGGGGAAATGAGCAGTTCTTC. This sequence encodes CASSQELERGGNEQFF.

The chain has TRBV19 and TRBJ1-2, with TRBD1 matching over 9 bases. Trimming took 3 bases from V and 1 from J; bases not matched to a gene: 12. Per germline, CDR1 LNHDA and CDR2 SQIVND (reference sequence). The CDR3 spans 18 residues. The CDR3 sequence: CASSMGPQGAYGNYGYTF. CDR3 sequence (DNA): TGTGCCAGTAGTATGGGTCCACAGGGGGCGTATGGTAACTATGGCTACACCTTC.

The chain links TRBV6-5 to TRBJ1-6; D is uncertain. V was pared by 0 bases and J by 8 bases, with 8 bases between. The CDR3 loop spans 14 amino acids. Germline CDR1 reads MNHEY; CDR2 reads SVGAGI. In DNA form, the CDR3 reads TGTGCCAGCAGTTACTCGTCGCGGGATTCACCCCTCCACTTT. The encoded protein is CASSYSSRDSPLHF.

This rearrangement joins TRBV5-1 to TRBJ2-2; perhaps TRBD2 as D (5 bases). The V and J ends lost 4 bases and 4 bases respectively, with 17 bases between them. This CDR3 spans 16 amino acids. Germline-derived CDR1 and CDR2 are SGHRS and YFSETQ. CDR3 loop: CASSPGLPQVTGELFF. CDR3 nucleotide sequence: TGCGCCAGCAGCCCCGGACTCCCCCAAGTCACCGGGGAGCTGTTTTTT.

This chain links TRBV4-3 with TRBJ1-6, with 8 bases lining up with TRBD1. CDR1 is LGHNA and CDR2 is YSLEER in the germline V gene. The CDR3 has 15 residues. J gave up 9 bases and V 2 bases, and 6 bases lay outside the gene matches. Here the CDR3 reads CASSQNTGGFSPLHF. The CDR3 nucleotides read TGCGCCAGCAGCCAAAACACAGGGGGGTTTTCACCCCTCCACTTT.

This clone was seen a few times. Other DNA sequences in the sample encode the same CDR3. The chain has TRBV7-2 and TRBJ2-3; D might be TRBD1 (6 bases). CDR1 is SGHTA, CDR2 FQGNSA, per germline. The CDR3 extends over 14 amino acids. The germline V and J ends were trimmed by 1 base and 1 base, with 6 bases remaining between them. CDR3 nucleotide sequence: TGTGCCAGCAGCTTAGGACAGGGCACAGATACGCAGTATTTT. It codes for CASSLGQGTDTQYF.

CDR3 bases: TGTGCTAGTGGTTTGCTCCCCGACAGGGGCGTAGAGACCCAGTACTTC. Amino acids: CASGLLPDRGVETQYF. The V call is TRBV12-5, the J call TRBJ2-5, with TRBD1 identical over 8 bases. V lost 2 bases to trimming and J lost 4 bases; unmatched junction nucleotides: 9. This CDR3 region has 16 residues. The germline gives CDR1 LGHNT, CDR2 FRNRAP.

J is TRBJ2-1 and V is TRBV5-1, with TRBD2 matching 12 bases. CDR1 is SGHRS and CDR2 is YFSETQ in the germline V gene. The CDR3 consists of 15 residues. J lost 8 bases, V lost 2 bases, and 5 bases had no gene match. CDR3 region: CASSFLAGGQDEQFF. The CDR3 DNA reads TGCGCCAGCAGCTTCCTAGCGGGGGGGCAGGATGAGCAGTTCTTC.

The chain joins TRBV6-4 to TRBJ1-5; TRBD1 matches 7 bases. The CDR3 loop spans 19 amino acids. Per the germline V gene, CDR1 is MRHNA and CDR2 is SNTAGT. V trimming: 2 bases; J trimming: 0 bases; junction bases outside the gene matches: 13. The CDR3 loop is CASSDQRSENRGSNQPQHF. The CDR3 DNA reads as TGTGCCAGCAGTGACCAGCGTTCGGAAAACAGGGGTAGCAATCAGCCCCAGCATTTT.

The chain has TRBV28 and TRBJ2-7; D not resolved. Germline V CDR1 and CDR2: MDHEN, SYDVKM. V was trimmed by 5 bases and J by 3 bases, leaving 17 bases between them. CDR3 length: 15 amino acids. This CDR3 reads CASSPRSAVHYEQYF. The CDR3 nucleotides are TGTGCCAGCAGTCCCCGTTCGGCGGTTCACTACGAGCAGTACTTC.

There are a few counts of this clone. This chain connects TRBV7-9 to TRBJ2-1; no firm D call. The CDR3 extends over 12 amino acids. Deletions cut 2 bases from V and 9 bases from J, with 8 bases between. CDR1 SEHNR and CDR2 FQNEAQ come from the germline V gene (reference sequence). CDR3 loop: CASSLPNPEQFF. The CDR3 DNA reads TGTGCCAGCAGCTTACCTAACCCTGAGCAGTTCTTC.

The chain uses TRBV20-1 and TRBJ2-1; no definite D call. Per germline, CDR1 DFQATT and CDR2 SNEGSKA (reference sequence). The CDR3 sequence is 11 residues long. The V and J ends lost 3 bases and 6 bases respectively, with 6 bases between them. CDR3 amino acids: CSARQINEQFF. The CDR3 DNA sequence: TGCAGTGCTAGGCAGATCAATGAGCAGTTCTTC.

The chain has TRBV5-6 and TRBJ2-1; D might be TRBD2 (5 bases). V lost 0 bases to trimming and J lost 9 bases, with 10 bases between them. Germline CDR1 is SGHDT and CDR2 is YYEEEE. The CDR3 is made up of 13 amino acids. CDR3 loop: CASSLGRAGEQFF. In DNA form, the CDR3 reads TGTGCCAGCAGCTTGGGAAGGGCGGGTGAGCAGTTCTTC.

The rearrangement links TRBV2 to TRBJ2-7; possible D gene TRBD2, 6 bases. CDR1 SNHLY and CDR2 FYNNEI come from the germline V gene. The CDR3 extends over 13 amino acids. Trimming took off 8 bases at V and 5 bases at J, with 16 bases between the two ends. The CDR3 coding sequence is TGTGCCAGCCAGAGGCTAGCGTTCGACGAGCAGTACTTC. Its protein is CASQRLAFDEQYF. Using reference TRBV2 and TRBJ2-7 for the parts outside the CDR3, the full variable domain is EPEVTQTPSHQVTQMGQEVILRCVPISNHLYFYWYRQILGQKVEFLVSFYNNEISEKSEIFDDQFSVERPDGSNFTLKIRSTKLEDSAMYFCASQRLAFDEQYFGPGTRLTVT.

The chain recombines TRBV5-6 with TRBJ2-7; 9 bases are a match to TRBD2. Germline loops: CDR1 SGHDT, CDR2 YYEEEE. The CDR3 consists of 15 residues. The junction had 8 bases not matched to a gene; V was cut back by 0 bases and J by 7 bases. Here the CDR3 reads CASSLGASGRWEQYV. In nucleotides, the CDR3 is TGTGCCAGCAGCTTGGGAGCCAGCGGGAGGTGGGAGCAGTACGTC.

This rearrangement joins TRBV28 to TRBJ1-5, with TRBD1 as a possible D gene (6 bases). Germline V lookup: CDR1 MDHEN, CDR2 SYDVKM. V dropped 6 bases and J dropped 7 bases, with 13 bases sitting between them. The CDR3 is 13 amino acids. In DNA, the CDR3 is TGTGCCAGCAGGGGGGGGCTAGGCCAGCCCCAGCATTTT. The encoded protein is CASRGGLGQPQHF. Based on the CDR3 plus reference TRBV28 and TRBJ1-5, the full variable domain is DVKVTQSSRYLVKRTGEKVFLECVQDMDHENMFWYRQDPGLGLRLIYFSYDVKMKEKGDIPEGYSVSREKKERFSLILESASTNQTSMYLCASRGGLGQPQHFGDGTRLSIL.

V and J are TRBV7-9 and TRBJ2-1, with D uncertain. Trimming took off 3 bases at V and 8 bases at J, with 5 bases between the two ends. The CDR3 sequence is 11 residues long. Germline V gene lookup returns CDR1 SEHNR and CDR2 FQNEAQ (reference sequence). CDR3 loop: CASSFVDEQFF. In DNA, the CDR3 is TGTGCCAGCAGCTTCGTCGATGAGCAGTTCTTC.

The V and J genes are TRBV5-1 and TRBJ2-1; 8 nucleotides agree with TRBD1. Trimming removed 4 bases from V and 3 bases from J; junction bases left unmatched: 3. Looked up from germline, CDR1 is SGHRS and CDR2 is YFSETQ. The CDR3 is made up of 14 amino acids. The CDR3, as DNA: TGCGCCAGCAGCCAGGGACAGGTCTACAATGAGCAGTTCTTC. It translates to CASSQGQVYNEQFF.

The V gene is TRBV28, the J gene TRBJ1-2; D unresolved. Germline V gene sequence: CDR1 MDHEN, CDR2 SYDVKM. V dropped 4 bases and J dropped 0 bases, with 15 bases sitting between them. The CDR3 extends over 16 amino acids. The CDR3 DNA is TGTGCCAGCAGTTCACCGGGAGTCCCTCCTAACTATGGCTACACCTTC. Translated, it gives CASSSPGVPPNYGYTF.

The CDR3 sequence: CASRRTSGGRADTQYF. DNA of the CDR3: TGTGCCAGCAGACGGACTAGCGGGGGGAGAGCAGATACGCAGTATTTT. The chain combines TRBV3-1 (or the pseudogene TRBV3-2) with TRBJ2-3; TRBD2 agrees at 14 bases. The CDR3 loop spans 16 amino acids. V shed 6 bases, J shed 4 bases, and the junction held 6 bases outside the gene matches. Germline V gene sequence: CDR1 LGHDT, CDR2 YNNKEL (reference sequence).

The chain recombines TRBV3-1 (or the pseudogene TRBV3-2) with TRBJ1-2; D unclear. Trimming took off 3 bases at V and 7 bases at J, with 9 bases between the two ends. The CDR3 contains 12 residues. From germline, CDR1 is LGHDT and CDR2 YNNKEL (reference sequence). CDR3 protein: CASSQGRGGYTF. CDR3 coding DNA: TGTGCCAGCAGCCAGGGCCGGGGTGGCTACACCTTC.

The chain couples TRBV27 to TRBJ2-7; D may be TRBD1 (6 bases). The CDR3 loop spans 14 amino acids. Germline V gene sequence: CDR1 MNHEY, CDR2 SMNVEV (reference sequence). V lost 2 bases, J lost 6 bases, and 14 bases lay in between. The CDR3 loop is CASSLNYRGGEQYV. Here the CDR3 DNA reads TGTGCCAGCAGTTTAAACTACAGAGGGGGCGAGCAGTACGTC.

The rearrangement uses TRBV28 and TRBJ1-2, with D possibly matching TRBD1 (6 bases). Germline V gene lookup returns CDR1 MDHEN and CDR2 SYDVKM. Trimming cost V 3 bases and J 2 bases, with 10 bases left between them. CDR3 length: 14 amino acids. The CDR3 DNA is TGTGCCAGCAGTTTGGGCAGGGGCAACTATGGCTACACCTTC. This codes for CASSLGRGNYGYTF.

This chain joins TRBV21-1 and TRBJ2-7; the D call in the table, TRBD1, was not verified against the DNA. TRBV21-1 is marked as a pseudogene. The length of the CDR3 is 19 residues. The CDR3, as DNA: TGTGCCAGCAGCAAGATTCTTTGGGCAGGACAGGGGGTAGACTACGAGCAGTACGTC. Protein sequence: CASSKILWAGQGVDYEQYV.